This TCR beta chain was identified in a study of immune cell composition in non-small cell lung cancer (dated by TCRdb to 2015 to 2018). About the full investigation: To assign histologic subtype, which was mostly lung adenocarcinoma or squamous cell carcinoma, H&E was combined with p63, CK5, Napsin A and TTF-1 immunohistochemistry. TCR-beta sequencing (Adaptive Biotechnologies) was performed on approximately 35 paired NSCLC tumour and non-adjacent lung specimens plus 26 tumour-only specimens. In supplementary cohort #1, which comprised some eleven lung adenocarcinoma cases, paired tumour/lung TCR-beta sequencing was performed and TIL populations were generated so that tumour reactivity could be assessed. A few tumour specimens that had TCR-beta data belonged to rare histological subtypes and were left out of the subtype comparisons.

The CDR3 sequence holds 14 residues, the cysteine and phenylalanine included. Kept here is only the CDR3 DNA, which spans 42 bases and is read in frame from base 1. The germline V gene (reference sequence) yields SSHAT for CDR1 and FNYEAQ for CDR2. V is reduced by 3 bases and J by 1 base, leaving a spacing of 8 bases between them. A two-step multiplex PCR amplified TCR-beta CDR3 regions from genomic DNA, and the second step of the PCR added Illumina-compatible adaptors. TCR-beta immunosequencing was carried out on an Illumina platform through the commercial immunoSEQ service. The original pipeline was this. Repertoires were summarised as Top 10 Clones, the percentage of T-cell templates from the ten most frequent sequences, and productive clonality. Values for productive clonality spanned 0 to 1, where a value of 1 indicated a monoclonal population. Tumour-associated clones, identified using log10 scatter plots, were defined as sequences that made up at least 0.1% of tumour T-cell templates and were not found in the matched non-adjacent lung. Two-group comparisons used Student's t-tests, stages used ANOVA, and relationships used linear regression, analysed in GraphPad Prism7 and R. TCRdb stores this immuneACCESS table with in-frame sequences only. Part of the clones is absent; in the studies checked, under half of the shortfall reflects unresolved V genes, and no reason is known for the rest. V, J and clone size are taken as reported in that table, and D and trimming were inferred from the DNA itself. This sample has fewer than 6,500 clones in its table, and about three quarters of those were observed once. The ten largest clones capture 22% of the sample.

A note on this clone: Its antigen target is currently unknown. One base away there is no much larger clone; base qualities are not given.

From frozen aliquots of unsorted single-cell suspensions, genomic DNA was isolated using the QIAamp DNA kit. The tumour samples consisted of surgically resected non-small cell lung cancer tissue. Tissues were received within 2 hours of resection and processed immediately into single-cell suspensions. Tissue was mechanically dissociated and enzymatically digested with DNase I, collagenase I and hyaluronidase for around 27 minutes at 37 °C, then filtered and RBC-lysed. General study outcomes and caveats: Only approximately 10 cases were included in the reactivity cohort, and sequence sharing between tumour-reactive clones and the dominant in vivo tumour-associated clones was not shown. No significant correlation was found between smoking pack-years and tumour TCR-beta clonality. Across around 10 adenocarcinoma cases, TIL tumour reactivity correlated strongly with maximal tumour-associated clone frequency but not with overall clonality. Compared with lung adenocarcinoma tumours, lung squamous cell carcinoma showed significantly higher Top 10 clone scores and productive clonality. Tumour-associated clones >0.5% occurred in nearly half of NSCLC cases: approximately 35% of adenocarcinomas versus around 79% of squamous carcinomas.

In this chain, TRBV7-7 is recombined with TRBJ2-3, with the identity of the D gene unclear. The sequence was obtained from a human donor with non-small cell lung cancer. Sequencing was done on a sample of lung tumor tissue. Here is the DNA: TGTGCCAGCAGCTTCTTAGAGGGCACAGATACGCAGTATTTT. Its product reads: CASSFLEGTDTQYF.